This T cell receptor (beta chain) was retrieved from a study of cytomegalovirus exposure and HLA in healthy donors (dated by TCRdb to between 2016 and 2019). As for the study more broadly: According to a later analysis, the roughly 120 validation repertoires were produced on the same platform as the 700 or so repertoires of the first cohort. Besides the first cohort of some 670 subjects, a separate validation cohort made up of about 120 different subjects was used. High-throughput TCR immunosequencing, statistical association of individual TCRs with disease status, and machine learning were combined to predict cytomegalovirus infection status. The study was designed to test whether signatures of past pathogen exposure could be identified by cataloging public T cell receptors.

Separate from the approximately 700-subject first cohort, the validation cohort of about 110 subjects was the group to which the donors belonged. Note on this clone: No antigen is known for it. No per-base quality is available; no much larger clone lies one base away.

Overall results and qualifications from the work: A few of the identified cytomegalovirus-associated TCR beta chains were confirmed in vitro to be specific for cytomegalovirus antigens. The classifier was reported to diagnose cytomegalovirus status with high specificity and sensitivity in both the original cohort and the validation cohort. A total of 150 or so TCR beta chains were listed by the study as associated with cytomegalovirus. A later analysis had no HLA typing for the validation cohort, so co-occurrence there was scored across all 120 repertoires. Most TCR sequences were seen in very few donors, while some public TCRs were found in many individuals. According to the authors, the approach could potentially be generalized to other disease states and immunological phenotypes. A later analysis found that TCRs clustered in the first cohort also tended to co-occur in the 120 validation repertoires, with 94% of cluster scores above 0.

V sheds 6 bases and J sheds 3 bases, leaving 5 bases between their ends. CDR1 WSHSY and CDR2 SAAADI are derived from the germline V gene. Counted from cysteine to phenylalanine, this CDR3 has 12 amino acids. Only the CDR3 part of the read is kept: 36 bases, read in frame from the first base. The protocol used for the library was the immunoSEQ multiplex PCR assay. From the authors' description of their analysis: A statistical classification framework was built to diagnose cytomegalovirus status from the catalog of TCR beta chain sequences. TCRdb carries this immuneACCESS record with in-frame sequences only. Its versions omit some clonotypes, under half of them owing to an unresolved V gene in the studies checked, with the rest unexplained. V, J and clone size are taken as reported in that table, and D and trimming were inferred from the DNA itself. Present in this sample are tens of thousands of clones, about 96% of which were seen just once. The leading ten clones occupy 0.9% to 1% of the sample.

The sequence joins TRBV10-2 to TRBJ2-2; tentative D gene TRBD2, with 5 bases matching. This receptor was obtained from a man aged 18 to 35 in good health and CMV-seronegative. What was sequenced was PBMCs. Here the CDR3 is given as CASRDYTGELFF. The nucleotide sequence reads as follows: TGCGCCAGCAGGGACTACACCGGGGAGCTGTTTTTT.